This T cell receptor (beta chain) was recorded in a study of blood T cell repertoires in COVID-19. Across the whole study: From T cells, B-cell-depleted T cells, or PBMCs came the material, which was cDNA or gDNA.

During active infection, Seattle patients enrolled and were then monitored through disease. This CDR3 comprises 15 residues. CDR1 and CDR2 (germline): MDHEN, SYDVKM. The V gene lost 7 bases and the J gene lost 2 bases, with 15 bases spanning the gap. Sequenced by immunoSEQ multiplex PCR; TCRdb stores in-frame clones only, minus some. The profile shows 220,000 or so clones, about 85% of them singletons. This clonotype was sampled from a woman aged 45-65 years with COVID-19, enrolled during active disease. The chain couples TRBV28 to TRBJ1-3; maybe TRBD1 (5 bases). The material sequenced was peripheral blood. The DNA for the CDR3 is TGTGCCAGCACCCCAGGTCCGGGGGCTGGAAACACCATATATTTT. It specifies CASTPGPGAGNTIYF.